Below, 18 T cell receptor beta chains from the same sample are listed, as sequenced in a study of beta chain features in type 1 diabetes. Of the isolated RNA, all was reverse transcribed, and so the sequenced material was expressed TCRB transcripts. Only in-frame clones appear in the TCRdb table, and some are missing; sequencing was by immunoSEQ multiplex PCR. The data hold 200,000 to 300,000 clones, with 13% to 15% observed a single time. Sequencing was done on a sample of naive CD4+ T cells from blood. These receptors were taken from a woman aged 40 to 49 in good health.

The rearrangement joins TRBV5-4 to TRBJ2-6, with D tentatively TRBD1 (6 bases). Trimming removed 0 bases from V and 10 bases from J, with 11 bases in between. There are 14 residues in the CDR3. CDR1 is SGHNT and CDR2 is YYREEE in the germline V gene (reference sequence). The CDR3 DNA is TGTGCCAGCAGCTTGGCCCTTAGGGGGAACGTCCTGACTTTC. It codes for CASSLALRGNVLTF.

This clone was found a few times. The chain links TRBV2 to TRBJ2-7; D is unresolved. This CDR3 has 13 amino acids. Germline lookup yields CDR1 SNHLY and CDR2 FYNNEI. V lost 0 bases and J lost 4, with 7 bases in between. CDR3 bases: TGTGCCAGCAGTGAAGCTAGCAGATACGAGCAGTACTTC. Protein: CASSEASRYEQYF.

V is TRBV27 and J is TRBJ1-5; 8 bases are a match to TRBD1. The V segment lost 8 bases and the J segment 6 bases; nucleotides outside the gene matches: 12. Germline loops: CDR1 MNHEY, CDR2 SMNVEV (reference sequence). The CDR3 covers 15 residues. The CDR3, as DNA: TGTGCCAGCTCTCCCGGACAGGGCATCGGTCAGCCCCAGCATTTT. Protein: CASSPGQGIGQPQHF.

This clone was seen only a few times. The chain employs TRBV9 and TRBJ2-4, with 9 positions matching TRBD2. The V gene end was trimmed by 0 bases and the J gene end by 2 bases; junction bases not matched to a gene: 9. The CDR3 runs to 18 residues. CDR1 SGDLS and CDR2 YYNGEE come from the germline V gene. CDR3 region: CASSVDPSGAAPKNIQYF. For the CDR3, the DNA is TGTGCCAGCAGCGTAGATCCTAGCGGGGCGGCGCCCAAAAACATTCAGTACTTC.

This clone occurred a few times. This sequence joins TRBV7-9 and TRBJ2-1; 9 bases agree with TRBD2. The V and J ends lost 5 bases and 4 bases, in that order; junction bases with no gene match: 12. CDR3 length: 17 amino acids. The germline V gene has CDR1 SEHNR and CDR2 FQNEAQ (reference sequence). CDR3 DNA: TGTGCCAGCAGCCCCGCTCGGGGCCTAGCGGGGTACAATGAGCAGTTCTTC. Protein sequence: CASSPARGLAGYNEQFF. The variable domain in full, completed from reference TRBV7-9 and TRBJ2-1, reads DTGVSQNPRHKITKRGQNVTFRCDPISEHNRLYWYRQTLGQGPEFLTYFQNEAQLEKSRLLSDRFSAERPKGSFSTLEIQRTEQGDSAMYLCASSPARGLAGYNEQFFGPGTRLTVL.

This clone has only a few counts. The chain carries TRBV7-2 and TRBJ1-1; D is perhaps TRBD1 (5 bases). The CDR3 consists of 13 residues. Per germline, CDR1 SGHTA and CDR2 FQGNSA. V was pared by 1 base and J by 6 bases, with 9 bases between. The CDR3 region is CASSLGGVAEAFF. CDR3 nucleotide sequence: TGTGCCAGCAGCTTAGGGGGCGTGGCTGAAGCTTTCTTT.

There are a few counts of this clone. J is TRBJ1-1 and V is TRBV10-3; D is unclear. The germline V gene encodes CDR1 ENHRY and CDR2 SYGVKD. The CDR3 has 14 amino acids. The V end lost 0 bases, the J end lost 0 bases, and 5 bases lay between the germline ends. The DNA for the CDR3 is TGTGCCATCAGTGAGTCGCGCCTGAACACTGAAGCTTTCTTT. It codes for CAISESRLNTEAFF.

This clone was picked up a small number of times. V gene TRBV5-1 combines with J gene TRBJ1-4; D is unclear. Germline V gene data show CDR1 as SGHRS and CDR2 as YFSETQ. V was trimmed by 3 bases and J by 0 bases, leaving 9 bases between them. This CDR3 comprises 15 residues. The CDR3 is CASSYGLSTNEKLFF. As DNA, the CDR3 is TGCGCCAGCAGCTACGGACTATCAACTAATGAAAAACTGTTTTTT.

This clone occurred a few times. The CDR3 protein is CASSLALLDYGYTF. The CDR3 DNA sequence: TGTGCCAGCAGCTTAGCGCTACTTGACTATGGCTACACCTTC. The chain recombines TRBV7-9 with TRBJ1-2; no definite D call. The ends were cut back, 0 bases at V and 3 bases at J, with 8 bases in the middle. The germline V gene encodes CDR1 SEHNR and CDR2 FQNEAQ (reference sequence). The CDR3 totals 14 residues.

The chain has TRBV5-1 and TRBJ2-3, with 7 bases aligning to TRBD2. From germline, CDR1 is SGHRS and CDR2 YFSETQ. This CDR3 comprises 15 residues. V shed 1 base and J 7 bases; nucleotides not matched to a gene: 9. The CDR3 spells CASSLLTSSSYTQYF. The CDR3, as DNA: TGCGCCAGCAGCTTGTTGACTAGCTCATCATATACGCAGTATTTT.

This clone occurred a few times. Its ends do not fully match the called genes, so a read error is possible. The chain couples TRBV7-7 to TRBJ2-3, with D perhaps matching TRBD1 (5 bases). The CDR3 extends over 14 amino acids. Looked up from germline, CDR1 is SSHAT and CDR2 is FNYEAQ (reference sequence). The CDR3 DNA follows: TGTGCTAGCAGCTTTCCAGGGAACACAGATACGCAGTATTTT. It yields the protein CASSFPGNTDTQYF.

Only a few counts were recorded for this clone. The V and J genes are TRBV6-4 and TRBJ2-3, with D maybe TRBD2 (6 bases). Trimming took off 3 bases at V and 6 bases at J, with 16 bases between the two ends. Germline V CDR1 and CDR2: MRHNA, SNTAGT. The CDR3 has 15 residues. CDR3 loop: CASSEDWAAGDTQYF. The CDR3 DNA sequence: TGTGCCAGCAGTGAGGACTGGGCCGCGGGGGATACGCAGTATTTT.

This clone was seen only a few times. The chain links TRBV5-1 to TRBJ1-2; D is undetermined. Trimming stripped 0 bases from V and 0 bases from J, with 12 bases between. This CDR3 spans 16 amino acids. The germline V gene encodes CDR1 SGHRS and CDR2 YFSETQ. Here the CDR3 reads CASSLDALATNYGYTF. The CDR3 coding sequence is TGCGCCAGCAGCTTGGACGCGCTTGCTACTAACTATGGCTACACCTTC.

The chain combines TRBV2 with TRBJ2-5; TRBD1 agrees at 11 bases. The CDR3 covers 17 residues. Germline V lookup: CDR1 SNHLY, CDR2 FYNNEI. The junction had 16 bases not matched to a gene; V was cut back by 8 bases and J by 5 bases. CDR3 sequence (DNA): TGTGCCAGCGCCCGGCCCCTGGGACAGGGGGACCGGGAGACCCAGTACTTC. Translated, it gives CASARPLGQGDRETQYF.

This clone was recorded a few times. The V gene is TRBV7-2, the J gene TRBJ1-2; D perhaps matches TRBD1 (5 bases). CDR1 and CDR2 (germline): SGHTA, FQGNSA. V lost 6 bases, J lost 6 bases, and 20 bases lay in between. The CDR3 has 15 residues. Written as DNA, the CDR3 is TGTGCCAGCAGGCATAGGCAGATCCCAGGGCATGGCTACACCTTC. Its translation is CASRHRQIPGHGYTF.

This clone appeared a few times. This chain uses TRBV2 with TRBJ1-5; D gene uncertain. V dropped 7 bases and J dropped 2 bases, with 9 bases sitting between them. CDR1 is SNHLY and CDR2 is FYNNEI in the germline V gene. This CDR3 region has 13 residues. The CDR3 loop is CASIRERNQPQHF. For the CDR3, the DNA is TGTGCCAGCATCCGGGAACGCAATCAGCCCCAGCATTTT.

V usage is TRBV19 and J usage is TRBJ1-2, with a weak D call TRBD1 (5 bases). With 7 bases removed from V and 0 bases from J, the gap between germline ends came to 12 bases. CDR3 length: 14 residues. Germline loops: CDR1 LNHDA, CDR2 SQIVND (reference sequence). The CDR3 sequence: CASNVGTANYGYTF. The CDR3 DNA follows: TGTGCCAGTAATGTAGGGACTGCTAACTATGGCTACACCTTC.

The gene calls are TRBV12-5 and TRBJ2-1; D is undetermined. The CDR3 runs to 17 residues. Germline values: CDR1 LGHNT, CDR2 FRNRAP. Deletions cut 0 bases from V and 7 bases from J, with 19 bases between. The CDR3 reads CASGLVPLLSAANEQFF. The CDR3 DNA follows: TGTGCTAGTGGTTTGGTACCCCTTCTCTCCGCGGCTAATGAGCAGTTCTTC. Full variable domain (outside the CDR3, taken from reference TRBV12-5 and TRBJ2-1): DARVTQTPRHKVTEMGQEVTMRCQPILGHNTVFWYRQTMMQGLELLAYFRNRAPLDDSGMPKDRFSAEMPDATLATLKIQPSEPRDSAVYFCASGLVPLLSAANEQFFGPGTRLTVL.